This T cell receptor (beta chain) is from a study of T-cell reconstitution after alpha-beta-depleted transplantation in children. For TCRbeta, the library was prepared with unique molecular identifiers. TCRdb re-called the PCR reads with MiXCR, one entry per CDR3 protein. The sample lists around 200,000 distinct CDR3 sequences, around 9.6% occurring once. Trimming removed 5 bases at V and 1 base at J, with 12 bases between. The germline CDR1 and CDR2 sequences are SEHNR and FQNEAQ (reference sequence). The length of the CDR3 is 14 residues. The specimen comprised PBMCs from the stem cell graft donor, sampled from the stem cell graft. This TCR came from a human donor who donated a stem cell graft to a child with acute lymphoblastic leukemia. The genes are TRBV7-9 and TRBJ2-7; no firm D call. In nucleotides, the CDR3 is TGTGCCAGCAGCCCGGACGTTGGATCCTACGAGCAGTACTTC. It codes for CASSPDVGSYEQYF.